The 10 T cell receptor beta chains below were found in one sample sequenced in a study of blood T cell repertoires in COVID-19. TCRdb keeps only in-frame clones here, not all; method: immunoSEQ multiplex PCR. The data contain approximately 35,000 clones, 60% to 80% of them singletons. The material sequenced was peripheral blood. Receptor source: a man at least 80 years old with acute or convalescent COVID-19.

The chain uses TRBV5-1 and TRBJ1-4; weak D call: TRBD1 (5 bases). The CDR3 totals 13 residues. Per the germline V gene, CDR1 is SGHRS and CDR2 is YFSETQ. Trimming removed 4 bases from V and 7 bases from J, with 11 bases in between. In DNA, the CDR3 is TGCGCCAGCAGCAAGGGGTCGGGTGAAAAACTGTTTTTT. Amino acids: CASSKGSGEKLFF.

This chain joins TRBV6-6 and TRBJ1-5; 7 positions agree with TRBD1. Per germline, CDR1 MNHNY and CDR2 SVGAGI (reference sequence). J lost 16 bases, V lost 0 bases, and 9 bases had no gene match. The CDR3 totals 13 residues. The CDR3 DNA follows: TGTGCCAGCAGTTACTCTAGGACAGGCTTACCCCATTTT. As protein: CASSYSRTGLPHF.

This clone was detected only a few times. V gene TRBV19 combines with J gene TRBJ1-1, with 8 bases identical to TRBD1. V lost 3 bases, J lost 5 bases, and 8 bases stayed unmatched. CDR3 length equals 15 residues. Germline V gene sequence: CDR1 LNHDA, CDR2 SQIVND (reference sequence). CDR3 protein: CASSIRGPLRTEAFF. The CDR3 DNA reads TGTGCCAGTAGTATCAGGGGGCCACTGAGGACTGAAGCTTTCTTT.

This chain connects TRBV6-2 or TRBV6-3 to TRBJ1-5; 10 bases line up with TRBD1. The germline CDR1 and CDR2 sequences are MNHEY and SVGEGT. The CDR3 spans 17 residues. After removal of 2 bases from V and 5 bases from J, the junction contained 9 bases not matched to a gene. CDR3 protein: CASSYRSYGTGDQPQHF. The CDR3 bases are TGTGCCAGCAGTTACAGATCGTACGGGACAGGGGATCAGCCCCAGCATTTT.

The chain employs TRBV9 and TRBJ2-6; TRBD1 matches at 7 bases. The V gene end was trimmed by 3 bases and the J gene end by 1 base; junction bases not matched to a gene: 10. CDR3 length equals 18 residues. Germline values: CDR1 SGDLS, CDR2 YYNGEE. CDR3 sequence: CASSARPQGKSGANVLTF. The DNA of the CDR3 is TGTGCCAGCAGCGCCCGACCACAGGGGAAATCTGGGGCCAACGTCCTGACTTTC.

The chain combines TRBV27 with TRBJ2-3, with TRBD1 matching 9 bases. Trimming at V came to 2 bases and at J to 10 bases, leaving 10 bases not matched to a gene. The CDR3 spans 15 residues. Germline assignment: CDR1 MNHEY and CDR2 SMNVEV (reference sequence). The CDR3 loop is CASSLQGQGPLAQYF. The CDR3 region has the DNA TGTGCCAGCAGTTTACAAGGACAGGGGCCGTTGGCGCAGTATTTT.

The gene calls are TRBV5-6 and TRBJ2-1, with TRBD1 identical over 7 bases. Losses at the gene ends were 0 bases for V and 6 bases for J; bases not matched to a gene: 9. The CDR3 has 16 amino acids. Germline V gives CDR1 SGHDT, CDR2 YYEEEE. As DNA, the CDR3 is TGTGCCAGCAGCTTGGGGCTAGGGGGCGGGTTCAATGAGCAGTTCTTC. It specifies CASSLGLGGGFNEQFF.

The genes are TRBV28 and TRBJ2-7, with 12 bases lining up with TRBD1. V was pared by 9 bases and J by 0 bases, with 6 bases of the junction left unmatched. Germline V gives CDR1 MDHEN, CDR2 SYDVKM. The CDR3 consists of 15 residues. DNA of the CDR3: TGTGCCAGTAAAGAGGGACAGGGGGCCTCCTACGAGCAGTACTTC. Translating gives CASKEGQGASYEQYF.

CDR3 bases: TGTGCCAGCTCACCCTCCCCCGGACAGGGTACCTCACCCCTCCACTTT. Translation: CASSPSPGQGTSPLHF. The chain couples TRBV18 to TRBJ1-6, with 8 bases matching TRBD1. J was trimmed by 10 bases and V by 3 bases; bases with no gene match: 11. CDR3 size: 16 residues. Germline V gene sequence: CDR1 KGHSH, CDR2 LQKENI.

This clone was recorded only once. This chain connects TRBV3-1 (or the pseudogene TRBV3-2) to TRBJ2-5; possible D gene TRBD1, 5 bases. This CDR3 is built from 16 residues. Trimming removed 4 bases from V and 2 bases from J, with 17 bases in between. From germline, CDR1 is LGHDT and CDR2 YNNKEL (reference sequence). The CDR3, as DNA: TGTGCCAGCAGCCGCTGTAGGACAAATAAGCAAGAGACCCAGTACTTC. Its protein product is CASSRCRTNKQETQYF.